This T cell receptor beta chain is from a study of cytomegalovirus exposure and HLA in healthy donors (dated by TCRdb to 2017 to 2019). Describing the broader study: An earlier analysis of about 530 of the donors reported 276 Gb of sequence data and around 120 million unique TCR beta sequences obtained from around 170 million T cells. Among some 400 genotyped donors of the cohort, an average of approximately 200,000 unique TCR beta nucleotide sequences was sequenced per donor, of which about 19% were non-productive. The study combined high-throughput TCR immunosequencing, statistical association of individual TCRs with disease status, and machine learning to predict cytomegalovirus infection status. Genome-wide SNP genotypes for about 55% of the roughly 670 donors were used in a later genetic analysis, which treated that subset as a discovery cohort. The number of donors typed differed by locus, with roughly 629-640 for A, B, C, DRB1 and DQB1, more than 500 for DQA1, 600 to 610 for DPA1, and some 440 for DPB1. Rather than drawing on any new phenotypic data, the later analysis identified candidate immune exposures from TCR beta sequences and the way those sequences occurred across donors. Class I and class II HLA loci were covered by the typing at four-digit resolution. Approximately 330 gigabases of sequencing data and approximately 91 million unique TCR sequences made up an early release that covered over 550 HLA-typed donors. Along with the approximately 700-subject first cohort, a separate validation cohort of some 130 different subjects was used. Of the roughly 400 genotyped donors, 65% to 90% fell in the genetic ancestry cluster associated with self-reported Caucasian donors. The study profiled the T cell repertoires of hundreds of subjects by immunosequencing and related them to cytomegalovirus serostatus. Donor age, sex, ethnicity and CMV serostatus were collected together with the repertoire data. In a later analysis, previously published TCR beta repertoires from more than 500 donors were re-analyzed and high-resolution HLA genotyping was added so that TCR occurrence patterns could be studied. The aim of the study was to test whether cataloging public T cell receptors could identify signatures of past pathogen exposure. All discovery cohort repertoires had been generated using a single sequencing platform. To decide whether each TCR beta V gene segment behaved as functional or pseudogenic, an earlier analysis of several hundred of the donors relied on high-throughput TCR beta sequencing. Five DR-DQ haplotypes were handled as single units for association and clustering, since linkage in the cohort was strong. Here is what the overall study found, with its caveats: Only TCR beta chains were sequenced in this cohort, and the absence of alpha or paired-chain data limited detectable features. Some IMGT-functional V segments, including TRBV6-2 and TRBV6-3, could not be told apart with the 87-base-pair reads, so those segments were excluded. Most TCR sequences were observed very rarely across donors, whereas some public TCRs were present in many individuals. In the study, about 150 TCR beta chains were listed as associated with cytomegalovirus. Cytomegalovirus status was reported to be diagnosed by the classifier with high specificity and sensitivity in both the original and validation cohorts. A later analysis associated about 17,000 TCR beta sequences with specific HLA alleles at a false discovery rate of 0.05. HLA typing was unavailable for some donors at each locus, so association tests used only the typed subset. A later analysis found that most CMV-associated TCR beta chains appeared HLA-restricted, with HLA associations seemingly driven largely by CMV exposure. According to a later analysis, parvovirus B19, influenza, CMV and Epstein-Barr virus appeared linked to several top co-occurrence clusters. Correlated functional status among segregating V segments might be attributable to linkage disequilibrium, but an unknown experimental factor could not be ruled out. An association between a missense DCLRE1C variant and V-gene and J-gene trimming of TCR beta chains was found in a later genetic analysis and replicated in an independent cohort. When HLA alleles, especially DR and DQ, strongly co-occurred, attributing TCR associations to individual alleles was difficult. Sequencing depth was assumed to be roughly uniform across donors in the presence/absence analyses, though that assumption may not hold. A few of the identified cytomegalovirus-associated TCR beta chains were confirmed in vitro to be specific for cytomegalovirus antigens. According to a later analysis, TCR association rates differed among HLA loci, with DRB1 alleles showing the most associated TCRs and HLA-C alleles showing the fewest. Immune exposure information for the cohort was limited to CMV serostatus. Compared with equally common non-associated chains, HLA-associated TCR beta chains in a later analysis were more clonally expanded and had lower generation probabilities. According to the authors, the approach could potentially be generalized to other disease states and immunological phenotypes. Broadly in line with IMGT annotations, most TCR beta V segments showed up in productive rearrangements about 87% or about 30% of the time in an earlier analysis of around 600 of the donors. In a later genetic analysis, fewer N-insertions in productive TCRs were reported among donors in an Asian-associated ancestry cluster than the roughly 700-donor mean. The earlier analysis of approximately 560 of the donors excluded about 16 rarely observed V segments, including chromosome 9 orphons, because counts were too low. A cluster of highly shared sequence variants was judged likely to be a technical artifact of the sequencing pipeline. A further reported finding was that TCR beta sequences accurately predicted the HLA-A and HLA-B alleles for most subjects in the first cohort.

Library creation used the immunoSEQ multiplex PCR assay. For the multiplex PCR, a mixture combining 60 forward primers for TCR Vbeta segments and 13 reverse primers for TCR Jbeta segments was used. A multiplex PCR assay on genomic DNA amplified the CDR3 region of rearranged TCR beta genes. Amplified TCR beta libraries were sequenced as 87-base-pair reads on the Illumina HiSeq System. Per the authors' processing: In a later analysis, tens of millions of unique TCR beta chains were counted across the roughly 610 repertoires, and approximately 11 million of these chains were shared by at least two donors. Raw reads were error-corrected and collapsed into unique sequences by a nearest-neighbor algorithm in which closely related sequences were merged to remove PCR and sequencing errors. To assign V, D and J gene segments, CDR3 sequences were aligned to IMGT reference sequences. For a sequence to be retained, a match of at least six nucleotides to both a V gene segment and a J gene segment was required. Rearrangements were classified as productive when the CDR3 lacked stop codons and remained in frame with V and J, and all other rearrangements were classified as non-productive. CDR3 was defined according to IMGT convention as the region running from the second conserved V-encoded cysteine to the conserved J-encoded phenylalanine. In an earlier analysis of roughly 610 of the donors, sequences lacking an unambiguous match to a single V gene segment were excluded. An earlier analysis of approximately 590 of the donors called V segments functional above 56.7% productive rearrangements and segregating when the between-donor standard deviation exceeded 5%. A statistical classification framework was built for diagnosing cytomegalovirus status from the catalog of TCR beta chain sequences. A later analysis assigned V and J genes by comparing TCR nucleotide sequences with IMGT/GENE-DB human TR gene sequences. Using the TCRdist pipeline, a later analysis assigned CDR3 sequences along with most-parsimonious VDJ recombination scenarios. In a later analysis, every TCR beta chain was defined by the combination of its CDR3 amino acid sequence and its V-gene family, and reads without a unique V-gene family were dropped. As a way to deal with suspected cross-contamination and a sequencing artifact, a later analysis dropped hundreds of nucleotide sequences that were highly shared and had low generation probability. For each public chain, a later analysis derived a clonal expansion index from normalized ranks of inferred template counts within each repertoire. In a later analysis, generation probabilities were computed with a VDJ recombination model fitted to out-of-frame rearrangements, and the resulting probabilities were checked against IGoR. A later analysis scored TCR-TCR, TCR-HLA and TCR-CMV co-occurrence with hypergeometric tests, applying a repertoire-size bias correction to TCR pairs. False discovery rates were estimated in a later analysis by permuting HLA or CMV assignments 20 times. In a later analysis, co-occurring TCRs were grouped with DBSCAN, and TCRdist sequence similarity was added when clustering was performed within HLA-allele-positive subsets. Repertoires with fewer than 30,000 or more than 120,000 public chains were left out of co-occurrence clustering, as were four to six repertoires with anomalous nucleotide sharing. TCRdb limited this immuneACCESS table to in-frame rearrangements with V and J called. A share of clones is missing; checked studies link under half to unresolved V genes, and the rest is unexplained. The V and J calls and clone size were taken over from that table, and D and trimming were inferred from the DNA. For this sample there are roughly 86,000 clones; over 55% appear just once. Together, the top ten hold roughly 21% of the sample.

Note on this clone: Its antigen specificity is not known. No much larger clone is present one base from it, and per-base qualities are unavailable.

The cohort consisted of 650 to 850 healthy bone marrow donors. At the time of sampling, all cohort members were nominally healthy, though unrecorded immune exposures were likely present. The donor was CMV seropositive and was included in the group of approximately 300 seropositive cohort members. A peripheral blood sample was collected from each donor, and TCR beta sequencing was performed on peripheral blood mononuclear cells. Genomic DNA was extracted from the blood cell samples with the Qiagen DNeasy Blood Extraction Kit. The V end loses 2 bases and the J end loses 1 base, and a stretch of 9 bases separates them. The CDR3 runs 15 residues from the cysteine to the phenylalanine. Kept here is only the CDR3 DNA, which spans 45 bases and is read in frame from base 1. According to the germline V gene, CDR1 reads MNHEY and CDR2 reads SVGAGI.

This TCR derives from a woman aged 45-65 years in good health and CMV-seropositive. The chain links TRBV6-5 with TRBJ2-1; the D gene lacks a confident call. Material: PBMCs. The CDR3 amino acid sequence is: CASSYGRPSYNEQFF. The DNA reads TGTGCCAGCAGTTACGGCCGTCCATCCTACAATGAGCAGTTCTTC.